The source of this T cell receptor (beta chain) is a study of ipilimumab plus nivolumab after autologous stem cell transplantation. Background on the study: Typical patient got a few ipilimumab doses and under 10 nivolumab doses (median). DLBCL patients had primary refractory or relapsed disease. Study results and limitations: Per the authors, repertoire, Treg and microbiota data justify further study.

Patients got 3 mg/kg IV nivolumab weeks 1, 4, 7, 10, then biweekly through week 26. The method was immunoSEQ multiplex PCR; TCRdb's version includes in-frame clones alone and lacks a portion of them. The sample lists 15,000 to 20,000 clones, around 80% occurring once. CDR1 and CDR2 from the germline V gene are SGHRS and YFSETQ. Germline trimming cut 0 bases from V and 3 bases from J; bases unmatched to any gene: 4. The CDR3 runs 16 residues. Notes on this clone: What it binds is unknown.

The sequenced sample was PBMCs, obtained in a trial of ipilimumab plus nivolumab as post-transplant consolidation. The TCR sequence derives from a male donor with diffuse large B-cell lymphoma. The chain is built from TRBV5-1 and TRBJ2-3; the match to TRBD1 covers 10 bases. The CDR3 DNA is TGCGCCAGCAGCTTGGCAGGACAGGGGGATACAGATACGCAGTATTTT. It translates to CASSLAGQGDTDTQYF.